Listed here are 13 T cell receptor beta chains from one sample, sequenced in a study of blood T cell repertoires in COVID-19. The data were produced by immunoSEQ multiplex PCR, yet TCRdb's version contains in-frame clones alone and is incomplete. The top ten clones hold approximately 2% of a sample with 110,000 to 150,000 clones, approximately 80% of them seen once. Sample: peripheral blood. The source is a woman between 55 and 75 years old with acute or convalescent COVID-19.

This clone appeared a few times. Germline and junction disagree at one end, which may indicate a read error. The chain employs TRBV2 and TRBJ2-6, with TRBD1 matching 7 bases. Germline V gene lookup returns CDR1 SNHLY and CDR2 FYNNEI. The CDR3 has 15 amino acids. CDR3 bases: TGTGCCAGCACTGAACAGGGGCCTGGGGCCAACGTCCTGACTTTC. This translates into CASTEQGPGANVLTF.

The CDR3 DNA is TGTGCCAGCAGCCAAGATTCACTAGCGGGAATATACAATGAGCAGTTCTTC. It specifies CASSQDSLAGIYNEQFF. The V and J genes are TRBV4-2 and TRBJ2-1; TRBD2 matches at 10 bases. V shed 0 bases and J 4 bases; nucleotides not matched to a gene: 6. CDR1 LGHNA and CDR2 YNFKEQ come from the germline V gene. The CDR3 spans 17 residues.

This clone showed up just a few times. The J gene is TRBJ2-1, the V gene TRBV6-5, with 7 bases fitting TRBD2. Unmatched junction bases numbered 4, after V lost 6 bases and J lost 2 bases. The CDR3 has 14 residues. Germline CDR1 is MNHEY and CDR2 is SVGAGI. The CDR3 here is CASRGDYTYNEQFF. The CDR3 DNA reads TGTGCCAGCAGAGGGGACTACACCTACAATGAGCAGTTCTTC.

Comments on this clone: Distinct nucleotide sequences in the sample also encode this CDR3. J is TRBJ2-7 and V is TRBV27, with unresolved D. Deletions cut 2 bases from V and 0 bases from J, with 11 bases between. Germline CDR1 reads MNHEY; CDR2 reads SMNVEV (reference sequence). The CDR3 sequence is 15 residues long. CDR3 residues: CASSLMRLSSYEQYF. CDR3 nucleotide sequence: TGTGCCAGCAGTTTAATGCGGCTTAGCTCCTACGAGCAGTACTTC.

The chain links TRBV19 to TRBJ1-1; no firm D call. CDR1 LNHDA and CDR2 SQIVND come from the germline V gene (reference sequence). The CDR3 has 17 amino acids. V lost 1 base, J lost 0 bases, and 15 bases lay in between. The CDR3 DNA is TGTGCCAGTAGTATAGTAGGAGGCCCCCTAATGAACACTGAAGCTTTCTTT. Translation gives CASSIVGGPLMNTEAFF.

The chain is built from TRBV28 and TRBJ2-7; 13 bases are a match to TRBD2. The J segment lost 0 bases and the V segment lost 2 bases, leaving 4 bases of the junction unmatched. The CDR3 sequence is 17 residues long. From germline, CDR1 is MDHEN and CDR2 SYDVKM. The CDR3 sequence: CASSLPGTSGNSYEQYF. The CDR3 DNA sequence: TGTGCCAGCAGTTTACCAGGGACTAGCGGGAACTCCTACGAGCAGTACTTC.

The chain is built from TRBV4-1 and TRBJ2-1, with D maybe TRBD2 (6 bases). The V and J ends lost 0 bases and 1 base respectively, with 13 bases between them. Germline CDR1 MGHRA, CDR2 YSYEKL. There are 17 residues in the CDR3. CDR3 sequence: CASSQDWAGSSYNEQFF. Written as DNA, the CDR3 is TGCGCCAGCAGCCAAGATTGGGCCGGGAGTTCCTACAATGAGCAGTTCTTC.

CDR3 coding DNA: TGTGCCATCAAAGGGACTAGCGCCTACAATGAGCAGTTCTTC. This codes for CAIKGTSAYNEQFF. The chain is built from TRBV10-3 and TRBJ2-1; 10 nucleotides agree with TRBD2. Trimming at V came to 7 bases and at J to 2 bases, leaving 2 bases not matched to a gene. Germline V gene data show CDR1 as ENHRY and CDR2 as SYGVKD. This CDR3 has 14 amino acids.

The chain employs TRBV14 and TRBJ2-4; TRBD1 matches 8 bases. J gave up 7 bases and V 1 base, and 9 bases lay outside the gene matches. CDR1 SGHDN and CDR2 FVKESK come from the germline V gene. The CDR3 contains 16 residues. CDR3 coding DNA: TGTGCCAGCAGCCAAGGGTATGGACAGGGACCCAACATTCAGTACTTC. Its translation is CASSQGYGQGPNIQYF.

The chain is built from TRBV27 and TRBJ2-3; weak D call: TRBD2 (5 bases). V lost 3 bases and J lost 1, with 11 bases in between. CDR1 is MNHEY, CDR2 SMNVEV, per germline (reference sequence). The CDR3 length is 15 residues. The CDR3 DNA follows: TGTGCCAGCAGTTTCCGAGGGAGTGGCACAGATACGCAGTATTTT. Protein sequence: CASSFRGSGTDTQYF.

V is TRBV28 and J is TRBJ2-2; perhaps TRBD2 as D (6 bases). Germline V gene lookup returns CDR1 MDHEN and CDR2 SYDVKM. The V end lost 5 bases, the J end lost 4 bases, and 8 bases lay between the germline ends. There are 13 residues in the CDR3. This CDR3 is CASSRRATGELFF. The CDR3 coding sequence is TGTGCCAGCAGTAGGAGGGCCACCGGGGAGCTGTTTTTT.

The chain is built from TRBV5-1 and TRBJ2-2; TRBD2 might be the D (6 bases). Per germline, CDR1 SGHRS and CDR2 YFSETQ. The CDR3 covers 16 residues. V was shortened by 0 bases and J by 4 bases, with 13 bases between the two germline ends. The CDR3 protein is CASSLAGTQSTGELFF. The CDR3 DNA sequence: TGCGCCAGCAGCTTGGCCGGGACTCAATCCACCGGGGAGCTGTTTTTT.

In this sample, this clone turned up a few times. The chain joins TRBV28 to TRBJ1-5, with a tentative D call TRBD1 (6 bases). CDR1 is MDHEN, CDR2 SYDVKM, per germline. V gave up 7 bases and J gave up 0 bases, with 13 bases separating them. The CDR3 covers 15 residues. CDR3: CASIGQLFSNQPQHF. In DNA, the CDR3 is TGTGCCAGCATCGGACAGTTGTTTAGCAATCAGCCCCAGCATTTT.